A selection of T cell receptor beta chains follows, all from one sample in a study of cytomegalovirus exposure and HLA in healthy donors. Measured with immunoSEQ multiplex PCR; TCRdb has only the in-frame clones, and not every one. Altogether tens of thousands of clones are present, approximately 80% being singletons, with the ten largest covering roughly 5.6%. The sample was PBMCs. The source of these receptors is a male donor in good health and CMV-seronegative. CDR3s include the opening cysteine and the closing phenylalanine or tryptophan. The D gene is left open where the match is weak. Size values are once, few and many counts, or a class for expanded clones, and some rows have none.

d_call	clone_size	v_call	j_call	cdr3_length	cdr3_aa	cdr3_nt
TRBD1	once	TRBV29-1	TRBJ2-1	15	CSVEGVRTGGNEQFF	TGCAGCGTTGAAGGGGTAAGGACAGGGGGCAATGAGCAGTTCTTC
NA	NA	TRBV4-2	TRBJ2-5	15	CASSSGQTSIQTQYF	TGTGCCAGCAGCTCAGGACAGACCTCGATTCAGACCCAGTACTTC
NA	NA	TRBV6-6	TRBJ2-5	15	CASTRTGSGLETQYF	TGTGCCAGCACTAGGACGGGAAGTGGTCTTGAGACCCAGTACTTC
NA	NA	TRBV5-1	TRBJ2-3	16	CASSLDGDLNTDTQYF	TGCGCCAGCAGCTTGGACGGGGACTTAAACACAGATACGCAGTATTTT
TRBD1	NA	TRBV4-2	TRBJ1-1	15	CASSQEAGGETEAFF	TGTGCCAGCAGCCAAGAGGCAGGGGGTGAGACTGAAGCTTTCTTT
NA	NA	TRBV4-2	TRBJ1-4	17	CASSRDSEGATNEKLFF	TGTGCCAGCAGCCGAGACTCCGAAGGAGCAACTAATGAAAAACTGTTTTTT
NA	NA	TRBV18	TRBJ1-1	14	CASSPGLGNTEAFF	TGTGCCAGCTCACCGGGTCTAGGGAACACTGAAGCTTTCTTT
TRBD2	NA	TRBV13	TRBJ2-3	17	CASSISTGGLRADTQYF	TGTGCCAGCAGCATTTCCACGGGGGGGTTGAGGGCAGATACGCAGTATTTT
TRBD1	NA	TRBV7-3	TRBJ2-7	13	CASSPGTGVEQYF	TGTGCCAGCAGCCCCGGGACAGGGGTCGAGCAGTACTTC
TRBD1	NA	TRBV5-1	TRBJ1-6	15	CASSSSGQYNSPLHF	TGCGCCAGCAGCTCCTCGGGACAGTATAATTCACCCCTCCACTTT
TRBD2	NA	TRBV5-4	TRBJ2-2	18	CASSPAGTSGVYTGELFF	TGTGCCAGCAGCCCCGCCGGGACTAGCGGGGTTTACACCGGGGAGCTGTTTTTT
TRBD1	NA	TRBV4-2	TRBJ1-2	15	CASSQDRTGYRGYTF	TGTGCCAGCAGCCAAGATCGGACAGGGTATCGGGGCTACACCTTC
NA	NA	TRBV4-3	TRBJ2-6	15	CASSQDGSGANVLTF	TGCGCCAGCAGCCAAGACGGCTCTGGGGCCAACGTCCTGACTTTC
NA	NA	TRBV5-1	TRBJ1-3	17	CASSFVPGEGSGNTIYF	TGCGCCAGCAGCTTCGTCCCAGGCGAGGGCTCTGGAAACACCATATATTTT
TRBD1	NA	TRBV19	TRBJ1-5	14	CASQRDRDNQPQHF	TGTGCCAGTCAGCGGGACAGGGACAATCAGCCCCAGCATTTT
NA	NA	TRBV6-5	TRBJ1-1	16	CASSYGGAFGNTEAFF	TGTGCCAGCAGTTACGGGGGGGCATTCGGGAACACTGAAGCTTTCTTT
TRBD1	NA	TRBV6-5	TRBJ1-2	14	CASSQGTGVGGYTF	TGTGCCAGCAGCCAAGGTACAGGGGTAGGAGGCTACACCTTC
NA	NA	TRBV7-2	TRBJ1-1	14	CASTRRIVNTEAFF	TGTGCCAGTACCCGTAGAATCGTGAACACTGAAGCTTTCTTT
TRBD1	NA	TRBV5-8	TRBJ2-5	18	CASSLMDRVEWGQETQYF	TGTGCCAGCAGCCTAATGGACAGGGTGGAGTGGGGCCAAGAGACCCAGTACTTC
TRBD1	NA	TRBV19	TRBJ1-2	14	CASSRTGEWSGYTF	TGTGCCAGTAGTAGGACAGGGGAGTGGAGTGGCTACACCTTC
TRBD1	NA	TRBV10-3	TRBJ2-7	14	CAISGRDRSYEQYF	TGTGCCATCAGTGGACGGGACAGATCCTACGAGCAGTACTTC
TRBD1	NA	TRBV2	TRBJ1-1	14	CASRVGQGASEAFF	TGTGCCAGCAGAGTGGGACAGGGGGCATCTGAAGCTTTCTTT
NA	NA	TRBV2	TRBJ1-1	11	CASSNRVEAFF	TGTGCCAGCTCCAACAGGGTTGAAGCTTTCTTT
TRBD2	NA	TRBV5-4	TRBJ2-5	15	CASSWGRGETETQYF	TGTGCCAGCAGCTGGGGGCGGGGGGAGACGGAGACCCAGTACTTC
NA	once	TRBV7-2	TRBJ2-3	11	CASSPADTQYF	TGTGCCAGCAGCCCAGCGGATACGCAGTATTTT
TRBD2	NA	TRBV9	TRBJ2-7	13	CASSAQGLDEQYF	TGTGCCAGCAGCGCCCAGGGACTAGACGAGCAGTACTTC
NA	NA	TRBV6-1	TRBJ1-1	15	CASSLYGSTNTEAFF	TGTGCCAGCAGTCTGTACGGGTCAACTAACACTGAAGCTTTCTTT
TRBD1	NA	TRBV29-1	TRBJ2-3	13	CSVEVTGVDTQYF	TGCAGCGTTGAGGTCACAGGGGTGGATACGCAGTATTTT
NA	few	TRBV11-2	TRBJ2-7	14	CASSLDAGAGEQYF	TGTGCCAGCAGCTTAGATGCGGGGGCGGGTGAGCAGTACTTC
TRBD1	few	TRBV5-4	TRBJ1-3	18	CASSGRPGQGSSGNTIYF	TGTGCCAGCAGCGGAAGGCCGGGACAGGGCAGCTCTGGAAACACCATATATTTT
TRBD1	NA	TRBV15	TRBJ1-1	15	CATSRDFGDSTEAFF	TGTGCCACCAGCAGAGATTTCGGGGACAGCACTGAAGCTTTCTTT
NA	NA	TRBV4-2	TRBJ2-2	15	CASSQDQGPAGELFF	TGTGCCAGCAGCCAAGATCAGGGGCCGGCCGGGGAGCTGTTTTTT
NA	NA	TRBV6-1	TRBJ1-3	17	CASSEADSALSGNTIYF	TGTGCCAGCAGTGAAGCCGACAGTGCGCTCTCTGGAAACACCATATATTTT
NA	NA	TRBV21-1	TRBJ2-2	16	CASSDGTGGPYGELFF	TGTGCCAGCAGCGATGGGACAGGGGGGCCTTACGGGGAGCTGTTTTTT
NA	few	TRBV6-5	TRBJ2-7	11	CARLPRGEQYF	TGTGCCAGACTCCCGAGGGGGGAGCAGTACTTC
NA	NA	TRBV7-9	TRBJ1-3	15	CASSSEGRSGNTIYF	TGTGCCAGCAGCTCAGAGGGCCGCTCTGGAAACACCATATATTTT
TRBD2	NA	TRBV7-2	TRBJ2-3	16	CASSFSPGRGTDTQYF	TGTGCCAGCAGCTTTAGCCCCGGGAGGGGCACAGATACGCAGTATTTT